Described below is a single T cell receptor (beta chain) sequence and its context. This CDR3 comprises 20 residues. Germline V CDR1 and CDR2: DFQATT, SNEGSKA (reference sequence). V lost 1 base and J lost 5; bases outside the gene matches: 19. This specimen belongs to a study of CD8 T cells in Susac syndrome. RNA amounts of about 0.45 to 1 ug underwent reverse transcription with random hexamers. MiXCR, applied by TCRdb to the immunoSEQ multiplex PCR reads, yields one record per CDR3 protein. The repertoire has some 300,000 distinct CDR3 sequences, 85% of them found once; the top ten carry around 0.21%. The authors sequenced TCR beta from blood CD8+ and CD4+ T cells. Control patients had untreated stable or active relapsing-remitting multiple sclerosis by revised McDonald criteria.

This chain uses TRBV20-1 with TRBJ2-5, with 13 bases identical to TRBD2. This TCR was recovered from a human donor with multiple sclerosis. The sequencing input was CD8+ T cells from PBMCs. CDR3 DNA: TGCAGTGCTAGAGCCCTCGTTTTTGGACTAGCGGGAGTAAGGTGGGAGACCCAGTACTTC. Residues: CSARALVFGLAGVRWETQYF.